This T cell receptor (beta chain) was captured by sequencing in a study of long-term antiretroviral therapy in people with HIV. Samples were assayed with immunoSEQ v3.0 at survey level. Clones were sequenced by immunoSEQ multiplex PCR, and TCRdb holds only the in-frame ones, with some missing. The sample yields about 40,000 clones, approximately 85% seen once. This sequence originates from a woman in her 50s with HIV. The sequencing used unsorted PBMCs, collected 3.1 years after starting antiretroviral therapy.

Written as DNA, the CDR3 is TGTGCCAGCAGGATAACCGGGACTAGGGACTACACAGATACGCAGTATTTT. Encoded protein: CASRITGTRDYTDTQYF. This chain connects TRBV2 to TRBJ2-3, with 8 bases fitting TRBD2. There are 17 residues in the CDR3. The junction had 13 bases not matched to a gene; V was cut back by 6 bases and J by 2 bases. Looked up from germline, CDR1 is SNHLY and CDR2 is FYNNEI.